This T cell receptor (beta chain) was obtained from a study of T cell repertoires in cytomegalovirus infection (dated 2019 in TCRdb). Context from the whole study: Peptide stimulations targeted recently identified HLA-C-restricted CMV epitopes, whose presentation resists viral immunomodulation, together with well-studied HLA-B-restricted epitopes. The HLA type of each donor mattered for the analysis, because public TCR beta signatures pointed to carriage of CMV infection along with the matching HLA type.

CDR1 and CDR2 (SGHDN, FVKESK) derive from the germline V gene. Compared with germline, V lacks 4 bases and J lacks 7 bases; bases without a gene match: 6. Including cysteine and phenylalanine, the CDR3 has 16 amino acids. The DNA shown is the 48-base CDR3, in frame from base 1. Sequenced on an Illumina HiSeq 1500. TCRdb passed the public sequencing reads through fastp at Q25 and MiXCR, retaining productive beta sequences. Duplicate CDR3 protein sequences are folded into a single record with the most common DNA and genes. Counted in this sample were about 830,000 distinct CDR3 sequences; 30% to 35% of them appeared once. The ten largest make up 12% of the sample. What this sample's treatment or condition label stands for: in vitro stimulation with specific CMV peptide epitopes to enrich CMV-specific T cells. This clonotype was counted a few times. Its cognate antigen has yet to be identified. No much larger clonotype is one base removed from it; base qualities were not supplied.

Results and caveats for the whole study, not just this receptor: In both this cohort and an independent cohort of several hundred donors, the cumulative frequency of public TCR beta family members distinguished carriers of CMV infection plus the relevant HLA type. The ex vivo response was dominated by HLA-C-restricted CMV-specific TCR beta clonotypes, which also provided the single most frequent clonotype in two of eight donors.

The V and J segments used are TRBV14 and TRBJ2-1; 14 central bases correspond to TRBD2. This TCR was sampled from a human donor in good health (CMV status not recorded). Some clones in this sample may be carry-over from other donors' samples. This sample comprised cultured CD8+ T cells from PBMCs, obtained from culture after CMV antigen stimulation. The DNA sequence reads TGTGCCAGCAGCCCCCTGACTAGCGGGGGGGGTAATGAGCAGTTCTTC. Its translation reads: CASSPLTSGGGNEQFF.